The present T cell receptor (beta chain) was sequenced within a study of OX40 agonist ivuxolimab in advanced cancers. Study in general: As their treatment, patients were administered ivuxolimab, an agonistic anti-OX40 (CD134) antibody. Ivuxolimab was delivered to patients intravenously every 2 weeks at doses spanning 0.01 to 10 mg/kg.

CDR3 length equals 16 residues. Per the germline V gene, CDR1 is SNHLY and CDR2 is FYNNEI. Losses at the gene ends were 6 bases for V and 2 bases for J; bases not matched to a gene: 10. TCRdb's table, derived via immunoSEQ multiplex PCR, lists solely in-frame clones and lacks some. This repertoire shows 45,000 to 65,000 clones, roughly nine tenths found once; its top ten account for 14%. The receptor's source is an adult with an advanced solid tumor such as melanoma, head and neck, liver or kidney cancer. The chain employs TRBV2 and TRBJ1-5, with 7 nucleotides matching TRBD1. Sample: CD4+ or CD8+ T cells sorted from blood, taken in a trial of the OX40 agonist ivuxolimab. CDR3 protein: CASRLTGAGGNQPQHF. In DNA form, the CDR3 reads TGTGCCAGCAGGCTAACAGGGGCGGGGGGCAATCAGCCCCAGCATTTT.